Shown below are 9 T cell receptor beta chains from a single sample sequenced in a study of OX40 agonist ivuxolimab in advanced cancers. The protocol was immunoSEQ multiplex PCR, while the TCRdb copy is restricted to in-frame clones and leaves out a portion. Among more than 45,000 clones, approximately 90% were seen once, and the ten largest hold 15% to 20%. Sequenced here: CD4+ or CD8+ T cells sorted from blood, sampled in a trial of the OX40 agonist ivuxolimab. These receptor sequences come from an adult with an advanced solid tumor such as melanoma, head and neck, liver or kidney cancer.

CDR3 in DNA: TGTGCCAGCTCGTCCAGGGTAACAGATACGCAGTATTTT. It specifies CASSSRVTDTQYF. J is TRBJ2-3 and V is TRBV19; D might be TRBD1 (5 bases). V was clipped by 9 bases and J by 3 bases, with 13 bases between them. CDR1 is LNHDA, CDR2 SQIVND, per germline (reference sequence). The CDR3 length is 13 residues.

On this clone itself: An end of the junction differs from the germline gene, which may be a read error. The chain is built from TRBV5-6 and TRBJ2-1, with TRBD1 matching 9 bases. Germline V gene sequence: CDR1 SGHDT, CDR2 YYEEEE. The CDR3 runs to 11 residues. The CDR3 region is CASSPGTGKIF. The CDR3 DNA follows: TGTGCCAGCAGCCCCGGGACAGGGAAGATCTTC.

V gene TRBV28 combines with J gene TRBJ2-1; 7 nucleotides line up with TRBD2. The CDR3 contains 14 residues. Germline assignment: CDR1 MDHEN and CDR2 SYDVKM. CDR3 nucleotide sequence: TGTGCTACCGGGAGGCCGAGCTCCTACAATGAGCAGTTCTTC. As protein: CATGRPSSYNEQFF.

The chain employs TRBV27 and TRBJ2-7; D gene unclear. Trimming shortened V by 3 bases and J by 6 bases, and 12 bases separated the two germline ends. CDR3 size: 13 residues. Per germline, CDR1 MNHEY and CDR2 SMNVEV (reference sequence). CDR3 bases: TGTGCCAGCAGTTTGTCTCGCTTAGGCGAGCAGTACTTC. This gives the protein CASSLSRLGEQYF.

This rearrangement joins TRBV4-1 to TRBJ1-2; no definite D call. In germline, CDR1 is MGHRA, CDR2 YSYEKL. The CDR3 covers 15 residues. The germline V and J ends were trimmed by 0 bases and 8 bases, with 16 bases remaining between them. CDR3 loop: CASSQEANRDSGYTF. In DNA, the CDR3 is TGCGCCAGCAGCCAAGAGGCTAATAGGGATAGCGGCTACACCTTC.

V usage is TRBV29-1 and J usage is TRBJ1-2; 7 bases agree with TRBD1. Germline V gene sequence: CDR1 SQVTM, CDR2 ANQGSEA. V was pared by 5 bases and J by 8 bases, with 14 bases of the junction left unmatched. The CDR3 runs to 14 residues. The CDR3 reads CSVFRTGGSEGYTF. For the CDR3, the DNA is TGCAGCGTTTTTCGGACAGGAGGGAGTGAGGGCTACACCTTC.

The chain carries TRBV5-6 and TRBJ1-5, with D unresolved. This CDR3 is 13 amino acids long. V was cut by 0 bases and J by 5 bases, with 6 bases left in between. In germline, CDR1 is SGHDT, CDR2 YYEEEE. This CDR3 is CASSLGKYQPQHF. CDR3 bases: TGTGCCAGCAGCTTGGGGAAATATCAGCCCCAGCATTTT.

The chain carries TRBV27 and TRBJ2-1; 8 positions match TRBD2. The CDR3 sequence is 16 residues long. Germline V gene data show CDR1 as MNHEY and CDR2 as SMNVEV (reference sequence). J was trimmed by 1 base and V by 6 bases; bases with no gene match: 8. The CDR3 bases are TGTGCCAGCAGCCGATCCCGGGGGGGTTCCTACAATGAGCAGTTCTTC. It encodes CASSRSRGGSYNEQFF.

V usage is TRBV28 and J usage is TRBJ1-5; D is ambiguous. Trimming pared 6 bases from V and 7 bases from J, leaving 22 bases between. Germline CDR1 MDHEN, CDR2 SYDVKM. The CDR3 loop spans 16 amino acids. CDR3 bases: TGTGCCAGCAGCCTCGGTTCGAGCGGGAACGGGCAGCCCCAGCATTTT. Translated: CASSLGSSGNGQPQHF.